Shown below are 26 T cell receptor beta chains from a single sample sequenced in a study of graft-versus-host responses after intestinal transplantation (dated by TCRdb to the early 2020s). The protocol used for the library was the immunoSEQ multiplex PCR assay. The table was pulled from immuneACCESS by TCRdb, which kept in-frame rearrangements only. Such tables lose some clones; where checked, under half of the loss comes from unresolved V genes, and the rest has no known cause. A total of some 140,000 clones appear in this sample, roughly nine tenths of them only once. The ten largest make up 0.16% of the sample. Antigens of these TCRs are unknown. The time point label of this sample denotes: cells obtained before transplantation from donor or recipient. Sequences were derived from unstimulated CD4+ T cells sorted from spleen or lymph node cells, sampled before intestinal transplant. Source of these receptors: a human donor who received an intestinal transplant.

This chain connects TRBV19 to TRBJ1-2, with TRBD1 identical over 7 bases. The CDR3 is made up of 13 amino acids. Trimming cost V 5 bases and J 6 bases; bases outside gene matches: 6. Germline V gene data show CDR1 as LNHDA and CDR2 as SQIVND (reference sequence). The CDR3 region is CASSDRVFDGYTF. DNA of the CDR3: TGTGCCAGTAGTGACAGGGTTTTCGATGGCTACACCTTC.

The CDR3 sequence is CASSLIRVGSGSGNTIYF. The CDR3, as DNA: TGTGCCAGCAGCTTAATACGAGTAGGCTCCGGGTCTGGAAACACCATATATTTT. The chain links TRBV7-9 to TRBJ1-3; D ambiguous. The germline gives CDR1 SEHNR, CDR2 FQNEAQ (reference sequence). CDR3 length equals 18 residues. V lost 2 bases and J 1 base, leaving 18 bases between the germline ends.

The V call is TRBV18, the J call TRBJ2-5; D is possibly TRBD1 (5 bases). The end of the DNA fits TRBJ2-7 better, so the J call may be wrong. The germline CDR1 and CDR2 sequences are KGHSH and LQKENI. The CDR3 runs 13 residues. CDR3: CASSPGHPYEQYF. The CDR3 coding sequence is TGTGCCAGCTCACCGGGGCACCCCTACGAGCAGTACTTC.

The CDR3 sequence is CASSLFVIPETQYF. The CDR3 nucleotides read TGTGCCAGCAGCTTGTTTGTAATTCCGGAGACCCAGTACTTC. The V call is TRBV5-6, the J call TRBJ2-5; D ambiguous. Trimming took off 1 base at V and 5 bases at J, with 12 bases between the two ends. The CDR3 runs to 14 residues. Germline assignment: CDR1 SGHDT and CDR2 YYEEEE.

This chain connects TRBV5-1 to TRBJ2-7; the match to TRBD1 covers 7 bases. Germline CDR1 SGHRS, CDR2 YFSETQ. The CDR3 contains 12 residues. V shed 5 bases, J shed 2 bases, and the junction held 1 base outside the gene matches. The CDR3 sequence: CASRDRPYEQYF. The CDR3 DNA follows: TGCGCCAGCAGGGACAGGCCCTACGAGCAGTACTTC.

CDR3 nucleotides: TGTGCCAGCAGCTTAGTAGGGCAGGACAGGGGTGGCTACACCTTC. It yields the protein CASSLVGQDRGGYTF. V usage is TRBV11-2 and J usage is TRBJ1-2; 9 bases fit TRBD1. The CDR3 extends over 15 amino acids. Trimming took 1 base from V and 7 from J; bases not matched to a gene: 7. In germline, CDR1 is SGHAT, CDR2 FQNNGV.

V is TRBV5-1 and J is TRBJ1-4; D is ambiguous. V was clipped by 7 bases and J by 4 bases, with 14 bases between them. The CDR3 loop spans 14 amino acids. The germline CDR1 and CDR2 sequences are SGHRS and YFSETQ. CDR3 amino acids: CASATDGVNEKLFF. The CDR3 DNA is TGCGCCAGCGCTACAGACGGAGTTAATGAAAAACTGTTTTTT.

The V gene is TRBV7-2, the J gene TRBJ1-2; tentative D call: TRBD1 (5 bases). Germline-derived CDR1 and CDR2 are SGHTA and FQGNSA. The V end lost 1 base, the J end lost 4 bases, and 19 bases lay between the germline ends. The CDR3 extends over 17 amino acids. The CDR3 sequence: CASSLVLGRDRVYGYTF. The CDR3 DNA reads TGTGCCAGCAGCTTAGTCTTGGGCAGGGATCGGGTCTATGGCTACACCTTC.

The rearrangement links TRBV7-2 to TRBJ1-4, with D uncertain. Germline CDR1 reads SGHTA; CDR2 reads FQGNSA. The CDR3 runs to 15 residues. The V end lost 1 base, the J end lost 5 bases, and 11 bases lay between the germline ends. CDR3 region: CASSLGLDQNEKLFF. The CDR3 region has the DNA TGTGCCAGCAGCTTAGGATTGGACCAGAATGAAAAACTGTTTTTT.

This chain links TRBV6-1 with TRBJ1-2; 7 bases agree with TRBD1. The length of the CDR3 is 14 residues. Germline V gives CDR1 MNHNS, CDR2 SASEGT. The ends lost 8 bases at V and 2 bases at J; junction bases unmatched: 8. In DNA form, the CDR3 reads TGTGCCAGCCGACAACAGGGGACGAACTATGGCTACACCTTC. As protein: CASRQQGTNYGYTF.

The genes are TRBV9 and TRBJ2-7; TRBD2 matches at 11 bases. J was trimmed by 3 bases and V by 4 bases; bases with no gene match: 3. CDR3 length: 14 residues. CDR1 is SGDLS and CDR2 is YYNGEE in the germline V gene. CDR3 in amino acids: CASSRGLADYEQYF. The CDR3 DNA is TGTGCCAGCAGCAGGGGACTAGCGGACTACGAGCAGTACTTC. Full variable domain (missing parts from reference TRBV9 and TRBJ2-7): DSGVTQTPKHLITATGQRVTLRCSPRSGDLSVYWYQQSLDQGLQFLIQYYNGEERAKGNILERFSAQQFPDLHSELNLSSLELGDSALYFCASSRGLADYEQYFGPGTRLTVT.

This chain connects TRBV5-6 to TRBJ1-3, with 12 bases matching TRBD1. The germline CDR1 and CDR2 sequences are SGHDT and YYEEEE. This CDR3 region has 17 residues. V was pared by 4 bases and J by 0 bases, with 5 bases of the junction left unmatched. The CDR3 nucleotides read TGTGCCAGCAGCACCGGGACAGGGGGCTTCTCTGGAAACACCATATATTTT. This translates into CASSTGTGGFSGNTIYF.

This rearrangement joins TRBV19 to TRBJ1-2, with D possibly being TRBD1 (5 bases). The germline V gene has CDR1 LNHDA and CDR2 SQIVND (reference sequence). The CDR3 is 15 residues long. V was cut by 6 bases and J by 2 bases, with 16 bases left in between. Here the CDR3 DNA reads TGTGCCAGTAGCGATTCGAGGGACGTCAACTATGGCTACACCTTC. Translation gives CASSDSRDVNYGYTF.

J is TRBJ2-6 and V is TRBV7-9; 7 bases match TRBD1. With 10 bases clipped from V and 0 bases from J, the junction kept 12 bases outside the gene matches. Germline V lookup: CDR1 SEHNR, CDR2 FQNEAQ (reference sequence). The CDR3 spans 17 residues. DNA of the CDR3: TGTGCCACCCAGACCGAGCCAGGGGGCTCTGGGGCCAACGTCCTGACTTTC. Translation: CATQTEPGGSGANVLTF.

V gene TRBV6-5 combines with J gene TRBJ2-5; D could derive from TRBD1 or TRBD2 (5 bases each). The CDR3 length is 15 residues. Deletions cut 6 bases from V and 0 bases from J, with 14 bases between. Germline CDR1 is MNHEY and CDR2 is SVGAGI. CDR3 loop: CASSKTGTYQETQYF. CDR3 coding DNA: TGTGCCAGCAGCAAAACCGGGACGTACCAAGAGACCCAGTACTTC.

This clone turned up a few times. The V gene is TRBV19, the J gene TRBJ1-3; D not certain. CDR1 and CDR2 (germline): LNHDA, SQIVND (reference sequence). The CDR3 covers 12 residues. Trimming left V 7 bases short and J 3 bases short, with 7 bases between. CDR3 amino acids: CASNEDGNTIYF. In nucleotides, the CDR3 is TGTGCCAGTAATGAGGATGGAAACACCATATATTTT.

The chain joins TRBV6-1 to TRBJ1-1; 7 bases map to TRBD1. Germline V gene data show CDR1 as MNHNS and CDR2 as SASEGT. J lost 5 bases, V lost 11 bases, and 11 bases had no gene match. This CDR3 has 13 amino acids. CDR3 residues: CAAREPGGTEAFF. The CDR3 DNA sequence: TGTGCCGCACGTGAACCAGGGGGAACTGAAGCTTTCTTT.

This rearrangement joins TRBV19 to TRBJ1-2, with TRBD1 identical over 7 bases. Germline CDR1 and CDR2: LNHDA and SQIVND (reference sequence). The CDR3 sequence is 17 residues long. The ends lost 7 bases at V and 5 bases at J; junction bases unmatched: 19. The chain's CDR3 is CASIRGGGLIESYGYTF. DNA for the CDR3: TGTGCCAGTATTCGAGGGGGCGGCTTGATCGAGTCGTATGGCTACACCTTC. The entire variable domain, with the rest obtained from reference TRBV19 and TRBJ1-2, is as follows: DGGITQSPKYLFRKEGQNVTLSCEQNLNHDAMYWYRQDPGQGLRLIYYSQIVNDFQKGDIAEGYSVSREKKESFPLTVTSAQKNPTAFYLCASIRGGGLIESYGYTFGSGTRLTVV.

This clone was observed a single time. The chain employs TRBV5-1 and TRBJ1-2, with no clear D. This CDR3 is built from 13 residues. Germline V lookup: CDR1 SGHRS, CDR2 YFSETQ. Trimming cost V 0 bases and J 0 bases, with 3 bases left between them. The CDR3 protein is CASSLDANYGYTF. In DNA, the CDR3 is TGCGCCAGCAGCTTGGACGCTAACTATGGCTACACCTTC.

The rearrangement joins TRBV6-5 to TRBJ2-7, with 9 nucleotides matching TRBD2. Germline V gene data show CDR1 as MNHEY and CDR2 as SVGAGI. This CDR3 is 14 amino acids long. With 4 bases clipped from V and 6 bases from J, the junction kept 7 bases outside the gene matches. CDR3 protein: CASSLPGLASEQYF. The CDR3 DNA reads TGTGCCAGCAGTTTGCCGGGACTAGCTTCCGAGCAGTACTTC.

The chain's CDR3 is CASSLVGQLANYGYTF. In DNA, the CDR3 is TGTGCCAGCAGCTTAGTGGGACAGCTAGCTAACTATGGCTACACCTTC. J is TRBJ1-2 and V is TRBV11-2; 7 bases line up with TRBD1. The CDR3 extends over 16 amino acids. V lost 1 base and J lost 0; bases outside the gene matches: 5. The germline V gene has CDR1 SGHAT and CDR2 FQNNGV. Variable domain in full (rest from reference TRBV11-2 and TRBJ1-2): EAGVAQSPRYKIIEKRQSVAFWCNPISGHATLYWYQQILGQGPKLLIQFQNNGVVDDSQLPKDRFSAERLKGVDSTLKIQPAKLEDSAVYLCASSLVGQLANYGYTFGSGTRLTVV.

The chain links TRBV5-1 to TRBJ2-3, with 11 bases lining up with TRBD2. The CDR3 contains 17 residues. Trimming cost V 4 bases and J 3 bases; bases outside gene matches: 10. Per the germline V gene, CDR1 is SGHRS and CDR2 is YFSETQ. As DNA, the CDR3 is TGCGCCAGCAGCATGGCACTAGCGGGGGCTGGGACAGATACGCAGTATTTT. Amino acid sequence: CASSMALAGAGTDTQYF.

This clone is a singleton in its sample. The chain combines TRBV7-8 with TRBJ2-2; TRBD1 matches at 9 bases. Germline CDR1 is SGHVS and CDR2 is FQNEAQ. CDR3 length equals 17 residues. The V gene end was trimmed by 1 base and the J gene end by 4 bases; junction bases not matched to a gene: 7. Written as DNA, the CDR3 is TGTGCCAGCAGCTTAGTTCATGCGGGACAGGGCACCGGGGAGCTGTTTTTT. Translating it yields CASSLVHAGQGTGELFF.

In this sample, this clone turned up once. This chain joins TRBV29-1 and TRBJ2-3; weak D call: TRBD2 (6 bases). CDR1 SQVTM and CDR2 ANQGSEA come from the germline V gene. Trimming removed 8 bases at V and 0 bases at J, with 18 bases between. The CDR3 covers 15 residues. The CDR3 sequence: CSMRRGATSTDTQYF. The CDR3 coding sequence is TGCAGCATGCGGAGGGGCGCAACTAGCACAGATACGCAGTATTTT.

The chain recombines TRBV18 with TRBJ1-2; 8 positions match TRBD1. The CDR3 length is 13 residues. Losses at the gene ends were 3 bases for V and 7 bases for J; bases not matched to a gene: 4. Looked up from germline, CDR1 is KGHSH and CDR2 is LQKENI. The CDR3 DNA follows: TGTGCCAGCTCACCTGGACAGGGTAGTGGCTACACCTTC. Its translation is CASSPGQGSGYTF.

The chain employs TRBV10-1 and TRBJ2-5; TRBD1 might be the D (6 bases). Gene TRBJ2-7 matches the end of the DNA better, so the J call may be wrong. This CDR3 spans 16 amino acids. Germline V gives CDR1 WNHNN, CDR2 SYGVQD (reference sequence). CDR3 sequence reads: CASSENSGAPYYEQYF. CDR3 in DNA: TGCGCCAGCAGTGAGAATTCAGGGGCCCCTTACTACGAGCAGTACTTC.